The sequence of this TCR beta chain was determined in a study of blood T cell repertoires in COVID-19. Study in general: The samples span acute and convalescent COVID-19 from the United States, Italy and Spain. Nucleic acid was either cDNA or gDNA, and it came from T cells, B-cell-depleted T cells, or PBMCs.

This CDR3 is built from 13 residues. The V gene's germline CDR1 is SGHAT and CDR2 FQNNGV. Trimming pared 5 bases from V and 1 base from J, leaving 8 bases between. Participants, roughly 18 to 90 years old, spanned fewer than 25 US areas. Clones were read by immunoSEQ multiplex PCR, and TCRdb kept only the in-frame ones, dropping some. The sample records some 380,000 clones, roughly 88% being singletons. The rearrangement uses TRBV11-2 and TRBJ1-1; TRBD1 is a possible D gene (6 bases). Source material: PBMCs or T cells enriched from blood (not recorded which). This sequence originates from a woman aged 35 to 49 with acute COVID-19. CDR3 loop: CASSGQRNTEAFF. In DNA, the CDR3 is TGTGCCAGCAGCGGACAGAGGAACACTGAAGCTTTCTTT.